The clone carrying this TCR beta chain was seen only a few times. Its antigen is not known. This CDR3 comprises 14 residues. Germline V gene data show CDR1 as SGHNT and CDR2 as YENEEA. V lost 3 bases to trimming and J lost 4 bases; unmatched junction nucleotides: 0. This entry is derived from a study of cytomegalovirus exposure and HLA in healthy donors. Findings of the study overall: The productive fraction for most TCR beta V segments was about 87% or about 30% in an earlier analysis. There were 150 to 200 TCR beta chains listed as cytomegalovirus-associated. On later analysis, the bulk of CMV-associated TCR beta chains appeared to be HLA-restricted.

It was with 60 Vbeta and 13 Jbeta primers that the PCR ran. Authors' processing steps: It was a later analysis that counted about 80 million unique TCR beta chains, of which 9 million to 13 million were shared. Measured with immunoSEQ multiplex PCR; TCRdb has only the in-frame clones, and not every one. V and J calls and clone size are those listed in that table; D and trimming were worked out from the DNA. The table records about 140,000 clones, roughly 9.8% of them present only once. Sequencing input: PBMCs. The sequence was obtained from a man aged 45 to 65 in good health and CMV-seronegative. The V call is TRBV11-3, the J call TRBJ2-3; 11 bases are a match to TRBD2. The DNA of the CDR3 is TGTGCCAGCAGCTTGGGACTAGCGGCAGATACGCAGTATTTT. Translating it yields CASSLGLAADTQYF.